This T cell receptor (beta chain) was recovered during a study of blood T cell repertoires in COVID-19. Study-wide context: The United States, Italy and Spain provided the acute and convalescent COVID-19 samples. From T cells, B-cell-depleted T cells, or PBMCs came the material, which was cDNA or gDNA.

Under the authors' procedure: Scientists estimated how many nucleated cells there were by amplifying reference gene primers. The protocol was immunoSEQ multiplex PCR, while the TCRdb copy is restricted to in-frame clones and leaves out a portion. Clone size and V and J calls were adopted from that table, with D and trimming inferred from the DNA. The repertoire has 200,000 or so clones, approximately 90% of them found once; the top ten carry 2.1%. Trimming took off 6 bases at V and 2 bases at J, with 17 bases between the two ends. The CDR3 contains 16 residues. CDR1 is MDHEN and CDR2 is SYDVKM in the germline V gene.

This rearrangement joins TRBV28 to TRBJ1-5; tentative D call: TRBD1 (6 bases). The source material was peripheral blood. This clonotype originated in a man aged 65 to 85 with active or convalescent COVID-19. CDR3 nucleotide sequence: TGTGCCAGCAGACCTGGGACAAATATTGGCAATCAGCCCCAGCATTTT. This codes for CASRPGTNIGNQPQHF.